The present TCR beta chain was sequenced within a study of siplizumab effects on memory and regulatory T cells. The study, taken as a whole, reports: Siplizumab gave mappable alloreactive CD4+ clones an average Treg-derived fraction of over 65%, against roughly 26% in controls.

This clone has only a few counts. Its antigen is unknown. V lost 2 bases and J 11 bases, leaving 6 bases between the germline ends. The CDR3 has 11 amino acids. CDR1 and CDR2 (germline): MDHEN, SYDVKM. Generated by immunoSEQ multiplex PCR, the TCRdb table keeps only in-frame clones and is missing some. The sample lists 9,900 or so clones, 35% to 55% occurring once. Mixed lymphocyte reaction cells underwent about six days of coculture at 37°C. The clonotype originates from a human donor in good health; the cells came from an allogeneic mixed lymphocyte reaction. The sequenced material came from CFSE-low (dividing) CD4+ T cells sorted from an allogeneic mixed lymphocyte reaction. This chain links TRBV28 with TRBJ2-2; D is undetermined. The CDR3 reads CASSLRRELFF. The CDR3 coding sequence is TGTGCCAGCAGTTTACGGCGTGAGCTGTTTTTT.